What follows describes a single TCR beta chain. Each library that profiled naive CD8 cells came from approximately 20,000 to 1,000,000 sorted cells with 10%, 30% or 50% RNA. Naive CD8 T cells were FACS-sorted by CD8+CD4-CCR7+CD45RA+ markers. This entry comes from a study of molecular identifiers for immune sequencing clone quantification. About the study: In the replicates, RNA derived from around 18,000 or 91,000 naive CD8 cells was divided into five parts, and four were sequenced.

TCRdb ran MiXCR on the PCR reads and lists one entry per CDR3 protein. The top ten clones hold 0.75% to 0.8% of a sample with over 550,000 distinct CDR3 sequences, 25% of them seen once. V was clipped by 1 base and J by 12 bases, with 19 bases between them. Per the germline V gene, CDR1 is SGHTS and CDR2 is YDEGEE. The CDR3 consists of 14 residues. Sample: naive CD8+ T cells from blood, with Jurkat cell RNA spiked in. Stated subset: FACS-sorted CD8+CD4-CCR7+CD45RA+ naive T cells. The receptor's source is a human donor in good health. Some libraries in this study had Jurkat cell RNA spiked in. V usage is TRBV5-8 and J usage is TRBJ1-1; D is unresolved. In nucleotides, the CDR3 is TGTGCCAGCAGCTTGACCTCCCTTGGCACTGGACCTTTCTTT. Protein product: CASSLTSLGTGPFF.